This is a list of T cell receptor beta chains from one sample in a study of shared clonotypes between healthy human individuals. The assay was immunoSEQ multiplex PCR, and TCRdb's table has in-frame clones only and misses some. The table includes over 2,000,000 clones, 90% to 95% detected once. Source material: naive CD8+ T cells from PBMCs. These receptors all stem from a man aged 18 to 35 in good health. Some clones in this sample may be carry-over from other donors' samples. CDR3s include the opening cysteine and the closing phenylalanine or tryptophan. Fields, in order: D gene, V gene, J gene, CDR3 DNA, CDR3 protein. The D gene is left open where the match is weak.

D: NA
V: TRBV27
J: TRBJ2-7
DNA: TGTGCCAGCAGCCCTACGGTGGACACCTTCTCCTACGAGCAGTACTTC
CDR3: CASSPTVDTFSYEQYF

D: TRBD1
V: TRBV4-2
J: TRBJ2-2
DNA: TGTGCCAGCAGCCAGGAGCAGGGGGCCCACCTCGGGGAGCTGTTTTTT
CDR3: CASSQEQGAHLGELFF

D: TRBD2
V: TRBV18
J: TRBJ2-5
DNA: TGTGCCAGCTCACGGGACTACGACGTGACCCAGTACTTC
CDR3: CASSRDYDVTQYF

D: TRBD1
V: TRBV27
J: TRBJ1-1
DNA: TGTGCCAGCAGCTGGGACAGGGGGGGCACTGAAGCTTTCTTT
CDR3: CASSWDRGGTEAFF

D: NA
V: TRBV19
J: TRBJ2-1
DNA: TGTGCCAGTAGTATATGGGGAATTGGTGACAATGAGCAGTTCTTC
CDR3: CASSIWGIGDNEQFF

D: NA
V: TRBV30
J: TRBJ2-7
DNA: TGTGCCTGGAGTGAAGGGTACATACACGAGCAGTACTTC
CDR3: CAWSEGYIHEQYF

D: NA
V: TRBV2
J: TRBJ2-1
DNA: TGTGCCAGCATCGGCGGCCTCGTGTCTTTCCGGGAGAATCGGTACAATGAGCAGTTCTTC
CDR3: CASIGGLVSFRENRYNEQFF

D: NA
V: TRBV15
J: TRBJ2-7
DNA: TGTGCCACCAGCAGAGCTCCGGAAAGCTCCTACGAGCAGTACTTC
CDR3: CATSRAPESSYEQYF

D: NA
V: TRBV2
J: TRBJ2-7
DNA: TGTGCCAGCAGTGACAGGAACTACGAGCAGTACTTC
CDR3: CASSDRNYEQYF

D: NA
V: TRBV27
J: TRBJ2-7
DNA: TGTGCCAGCAGTTCCGGACTCACCTACGAGCAGTACTTC
CDR3: CASSSGLTYEQYF

D: NA
V: TRBV28
J: TRBJ2-5
DNA: TGTGCCAGCAGTTTAGACCCTCGGACAGAATCGAACCAAGAGACCCAGTACTTC
CDR3: CASSLDPRTESNQETQYF

D: TRBD2
V: TRBV5-6
J: TRBJ2-1
DNA: TGTGCCAGCAGCGCTAGCGGGTATTACTACAATGAGCAGTTCTTC
CDR3: CASSASGYYYNEQFF

D: TRBD2
V: TRBV28
J: TRBJ2-2
DNA: TGTGCCAGCAGGCTCGTGGGAGGGCCTCACGGGGAGCTGTTTTTT
CDR3: CASRLVGGPHGELFF

D: NA
V: TRBV10-3
J: TRBJ2-3
DNA: TGTGCCATCAGTGACCGCCTAAAGGCTCAGGACTACCTTAGCACAGATACGCAGTATTTT
CDR3: CAISDRLKAQDYLSTDTQYF